This TCR beta chain was captured in a study of read filtering for tumor transcriptome and immune sequencing. Study summary: Among patients, some 17 were male and around 13 female, aged roughly 45 to 90 (mean approximately 71). RNA-seq yielded only roughly 80 to 1,300 TCR reads, IR-seq about 4.05 to 11 million. Whole-transcriptome libraries were prepared after DNase treatment.

Study conclusions and caveats: The sorted CD138-negative fraction was a mixed bone marrow immune population, not purified T cells.

The sample holds many counts of this clonotype. Antigen: not known. Deletions cut 3 bases from V and 16 bases from J, with 16 bases between. The CDR3 runs 12 residues. Germline V gives CDR1 LGHDT, CDR2 YNNKEL (reference sequence). Molecular barcoded adaptors covering alpha/delta and beta/gamma chains were used on roughly 400 ng RNA. MiXCR, run by TCRdb on the reads, gives a single entry per CDR3 protein. The sample has about 62,000 distinct CDR3 sequences; around 19% are singletons. V is TRBV3-1 and J is TRBJ2-1; tentative D call: TRBD2 (7 bases). Sequencing was carried out using a population of CD138-negative cells sorted from bone marrow. The receptor's source is a donor at least 40 years old with multiple myeloma. The CDR3 is CASSHAGATTFF. The DNA of the CDR3 is TGTGCCAGCAGCCATGCGGGGGCCACTACTTTCTTC.